This is a list of T cell receptor beta chains from one sample in a study of T cell responses to AZD1222 COVID-19 vaccine. The repertoire was sequenced with immunoSEQ multiplex PCR; TCRdb's copy has only in-frame clones and lacks some. The sample consists of tens of thousands of clones, 90% of them appearing once. The sequences come from peripheral blood, collected on day 0 of AZD1222 vaccination. All receptors come from an adult in good health. Both conserved end residues are part of each CDR3.

TRBJ2-3 | TRBV9 | CASSVVGAGVTDTQYF
TRBJ1-5 | TRBV7-8 | CASSLVAGGSAGSNQPQHF
TRBJ1-2 | TRBV27 | CASSLGGQRSYTF
TRBJ1-1 | TRBV3-1/TRBV3-2 | CASSQLGRAFF
TRBJ2-7 | TRBV7-9 | CASSLLLAGLREQYF
TRBJ1-5 | TRBV28 | CASNSGSPVYPGDQPQHF
TRBJ2-5 | TRBV10-1 | CATGYHGIGQAIQETQYF
TRBJ2-2 | TRBV27 | CASSKSILAALNTGELFF
TRBJ2-5 | TRBV6-2/TRBV6-3 | CASSYSETQYF
TRBJ2-5 | TRBV3-1/TRBV3-2 | CASSQGIAGGQETQYF
TRBJ2-1 | TRBV4-1 | CASSPGQGVFNEQFF
TRBJ2-5 | TRBV28 | CASREGTGTQYF
TRBJ1-1 | TRBV5-1 | CASSLEGLDMNTEAFF
TRBJ1-4 | TRBV2 | CAFRTGELEKLFF
TRBJ1-2 | TRBV29-1 | CSSTPAGQGYTF
TRBJ1-5 | TRBV19 | CASSIDWQGGQPQHF
TRBJ1-5 | TRBV2 | CASSEDGNQPQHF
TRBJ1-2 | TRBV5-1 | CASSSDRDYGYTF
TRBJ2-5 | TRBV30 | CAWSVTPGGVQETQYF
TRBJ2-3 | TRBV7-3 | CASSLTVLDTQYF
TRBJ1-5 | TRBV6-6 | CASSYFGADQPQHF
TRBJ1-4 | TRBV5-4 | CASSLVSFAGTGSEKLFF
TRBJ2-1 | TRBV28 | CASSPGGVAQKGNEQFF
TRBJ2-7 | TRBV30 | CAWSSQGYEQYF
TRBJ1-3 | TRBV5-6 | CASSSQGAGNTIYF
TRBJ1-1 | TRBV7-9 | CASSPRQGATNTEAFF
TRBJ2-7 | TRBV7-9 | CASSPEDSYEQYF
TRBJ1-2 | TRBV11-2 | CASSLVGYGYTF
TRBJ2-2 | TRBV29-1 | CSVESLADTGELFF
TRBJ2-1 | TRBV5-8 | CASSLGGRSYNEQFF
TRBJ1-2 | TRBV2 | CASSVLAGADHGYTF
TRBJ1-1 | TRBV3-1/TRBV3-2 | CASSQLANTEAFF
TRBJ1-4 | TRBV2 | CASRLRTGANEKLFF
TRBJ1-1 | TRBV9 | CASSRAGANTEAFF
TRBJ1-1 | TRBV12-3/TRBV12-4 | CASSLIMNTEAFF
TRBJ1-5 | TRBV2 | CASQVGRGGQPQHF
TRBJ2-4 | TRBV19 | CASSIARTALNIQYF
TRBJ2-7 | TRBV7-8 | CASSSAGSSPSYEQYF
TRBJ1-5 | TRBV30 | CAWSPGTGRHQPQHF
TRBJ1-2 | TRBV3-1/TRBV3-2 | CASGRGEGYTF
TRBJ2-3 | TRBV28 | CASKLASGRPSDTQYF
TRBJ2-1 | TRBV28 | CASSLTLNEQFF
TRBJ2-1 | TRBV11-2 | CASSRDALSITDNEQFF
TRBJ1-1 | TRBV7-2 | CASSLSPEAEAFF
TRBJ2-1 | TRBV27 | CASSLILAGGSNEQFF
TRBJ2-5 | TRBV7-2 | CASSAVRITEAVGEYF
TRBJ2-1 | TRBV5-6 | CASSTGRIEQFF
TRBJ2-1 | TRBV9 | CASSPTQGRLNNEQFF
TRBJ2-1 | TRBV4-1 | CASSQPGSYNEQFF
TRBJ1-6 | TRBV19 | CASRRDRVSSPLHF
TRBJ1-1 | TRBV5-1 | CASSLVAESNEAFF
TRBJ2-7 | TRBV3-1/TRBV3-2 | CASSQGQGEVYEQYF
TRBJ1-5 | TRBV19 | CASSIGAQPQHF
TRBJ2-3 | TRBV7-2 | CASSQSGRGVDTQYF
TRBJ1-3 | TRBV5-6 | CASSLAEGAGNTIYF
TRBJ1-4 | TRBV27 | CASSLWGRSEKLFF
TRBJ2-5 | TRBV18 | CASSRGDQETQYF